This TCR beta chain was profiled in a study of shared clonotypes between healthy human individuals. Generated by immunoSEQ multiplex PCR, the TCRdb table keeps only in-frame clones and is missing some. The data show approximately 940,000 clones, with 76% seen just once and about 1.5% held by the top ten. The length of the CDR3 is 14 residues. J lost 7 bases, V lost 0 bases, and 5 bases had no gene match. Germline V gene lookup returns CDR1 ENHRY and CDR2 SYGVKD. What was sequenced was memory CD4+ T cells sorted from blood. Subset given: CD45RA-negative fraction. The chain uses TRBV10-3 and TRBJ1-2, with 7 bases that match TRBD1. This receptor was identified in a man younger than 30 in good health. This chain's CDR3 is CAISESGQTLGYTF. For the CDR3, the DNA is TGTGCCATCAGTGAGTCGGGACAGACTCTTGGCTACACCTTC.